These 26 T cell receptor beta chains share one sample of origin, sequenced in a study of blood T cell repertoires in COVID-19. TCRdb's table, derived via immunoSEQ multiplex PCR, lists solely in-frame clones and lacks some. This table holds approximately 190,000 clones, around 86% found once. Specimen: PBMCs or T cells enriched from blood (not recorded which). These receptors all stem from a woman between 40 and 50 years old in a cohort exposed to, infected with or recovered from COVID-19 (not recorded which).

The rearrangement joins TRBV7-6 to TRBJ2-7; D perhaps matches TRBD1 (6 bases). CDR3 length: 18 residues. Per germline, CDR1 SGHVS and CDR2 FNYEAQ. V was pared by 5 bases and J by 3 bases, with 26 bases between. CDR3 DNA: TGTGCCAGCAGCCTGTATGCTAGCTCCGGGACAAGGAGCTACGAGCAGTACTTC. It encodes CASSLYASSGTRSYEQYF.

The J gene is TRBJ2-4, the V gene TRBV7-8; D not certain. V was cut by 7 bases and J by 1 base, with 11 bases left in between. Germline V lookup: CDR1 SGHVS, CDR2 FQNEAQ. CDR3 length: 14 residues. The CDR3 bases are TGTGCCAGCAACGTCGGGTGGGCCAAAAACATTCAGTACTTC. Protein sequence: CASNVGWAKNIQYF.

This rearrangement joins TRBV7-2 to TRBJ2-7, with D perhaps matching TRBD1 (6 bases). CDR3 length equals 13 residues. CDR1 and CDR2 from the germline V gene are SGHTA and FQGNSA. V was cut by 6 bases and J by 4 bases, with 13 bases left in between. The CDR3 sequence: CASSEGVRYEQYF. CDR3 sequence (DNA): TGTGCCAGCAGTGAGGGGGTTCGGTACGAGCAGTACTTC.

This clone came up a few times. J is TRBJ2-3 and V is TRBV11-2, with D possibly being TRBD2 (6 bases). The CDR3 is 12 residues long. The germline gives CDR1 SGHAT, CDR2 FQNNGV. V shed 3 bases and J shed 5 bases, with 6 bases lying between them. This CDR3 is CASSLGGDTQYF. The CDR3 nucleotides are TGTGCCAGCAGCTTGGGGGGAGATACGCAGTATTTT.

This chain links TRBV4-1 with TRBJ1-2, with D perhaps TRBD1 (6 bases). Germline CDR1 reads MGHRA; CDR2 reads YSYEKL. The CDR3 runs 15 residues. V was trimmed by 3 bases and J by 4 bases, leaving 15 bases between them. CDR3 bases: TGCGCCAGCAGCCAGGGAAGTCAGGGGTCCTATGGCTACACCTTC. It encodes CASSQGSQGSYGYTF.

The J gene is TRBJ2-5, the V gene TRBV19; 8 nucleotides line up with TRBD1. Germline V gives CDR1 LNHDA, CDR2 SQIVND (reference sequence). With 9 bases clipped from V and 5 bases from J, the junction kept 14 bases outside the gene matches. This CDR3 is built from 15 residues. CDR3 amino acids: CASSGGQARWETQYF. In nucleotides, the CDR3 is TGTGCCAGCAGTGGGGGACAGGCGAGGTGGGAGACCCAGTACTTC. The full variable domain, its missing parts supplied by reference TRBV19 and TRBJ2-5, is DGGITQSPKYLFRKEGQNVTLSCEQNLNHDAMYWYRQDPGQGLRLIYYSQIVNDFQKGDIAEGYSVSREKKESFPLTVTSAQKNPTAFYLCASSGGQARWETQYFGPGTRLLVL.

This chain connects TRBV6-4 to TRBJ2-1; weak D call: TRBD1 (6 bases). The CDR3 contains 16 residues. Germline CDR1 and CDR2: MRHNA and SNTAGT. Trimming removed 0 bases at V and 1 base at J, with 10 bases between. CDR3: CASSDSAGESYNEQFF. DNA for the CDR3: TGTGCCAGCAGTGACTCAGCAGGGGAGTCCTACAATGAGCAGTTCTTC.

The rearrangement joins TRBV4-2 to TRBJ1-1; TRBD1 matches at 7 bases. Trimming at V came to 0 bases and at J to 0 bases, leaving 7 bases not matched to a gene. Germline-derived CDR1 and CDR2 are LGHNA and YNFKEQ. The CDR3 is 17 residues long. CDR3 nucleotides: TGTGCCAGCAGCCAAGATATGGGACAGAGCATGAACACTGAAGCTTTCTTT. Its protein is CASSQDMGQSMNTEAFF.

The genes are TRBV28 and TRBJ1-3; D call uncertain. The V gene lost 2 bases and the J gene lost 1 base, with 9 bases spanning the gap. The germline V gene has CDR1 MDHEN and CDR2 SYDVKM. The CDR3 covers 15 residues. The CDR3, as DNA: TGTGCCAGCAGTTTAATTCGAGGGTCTGGAAACACCATATATTTT. It codes for CASSLIRGSGNTIYF.

This clone was seen just once. The V call is TRBV29-1, the J call TRBJ1-2; no definite D call. The length of the CDR3 is 14 residues. The V end lost 7 bases, the J end lost 7 bases, and 22 bases lay between the germline ends. CDR1 and CDR2 (germline): SQVTM, ANQGSEA. CDR3 loop: CSDYRTTREGGYTF. CDR3 sequence (DNA): TGCAGCGACTACCGGACCACCCGAGAGGGTGGCTACACCTTC.

The V gene is TRBV7-8, the J gene TRBJ2-1; the D gene is possibly TRBD2 (7 bases). This CDR3 has 14 amino acids. Trimming stripped 5 bases from V and 7 bases from J, with 15 bases between. Germline CDR1 and CDR2: SGHVS and FQNEAQ. Written as DNA, the CDR3 is TGTGCCAGCAGCGTCTGGGGGGGCGGGAATGAGCAGTTCTTC. Residues: CASSVWGGGNEQFF.

This chain connects TRBV6-1 to TRBJ2-7, with 14 bases identical to TRBD2. Germline V gene lookup returns CDR1 MNHNS and CDR2 SASEGT. This CDR3 is 17 amino acids long. Trimming at V came to 6 bases and at J to 2 bases, leaving 9 bases not matched to a gene. The CDR3: CASREPGLAGETYEQYF. In DNA, the CDR3 is TGTGCCAGCAGGGAACCGGGACTAGCGGGGGAGACCTACGAGCAGTACTTC.

This chain uses TRBV4-3 with TRBJ2-3, with D perhaps TRBD1 (6 bases). Between the trimmed V and J ends, which lost 1 base and 6 bases, there was a span of 14 bases. CDR1 and CDR2 (germline): LGHNA, YSLEER. CDR3 size: 15 residues. In DNA form, the CDR3 reads TGCGCCAGCAGCCAAGGAACAGGGCAACCCGATACGCAGTATTTT. Translation: CASSQGTGQPDTQYF.

This sequence joins TRBV15 and TRBJ2-3, with TRBD1 matching 11 bases. There are 15 residues in the CDR3. CDR1 is LNHNV, CDR2 YYDKDF, per germline (reference sequence). V shed 5 bases and J 4 bases; nucleotides not matched to a gene: 5. The CDR3 DNA sequence: TGTGCCACCAGCTCAGGACAGGGGGCCCCAGATACGCAGTATTTT. Protein: CATSSGQGAPDTQYF.

This sequence joins TRBV13 and TRBJ2-3; 9 bases agree with TRBD2. The length of the CDR3 is 17 residues. Germline assignment: CDR1 PRHDT and CDR2 FYEKMQ (reference sequence). The J segment lost 4 bases and the V segment lost 2 bases, leaving 10 bases of the junction unmatched. Written as DNA, the CDR3 is TGTGCCAGCAGCTTACTCGGGCGGGAGGGCCGACCAGATACGCAGTATTTT. Its protein is CASSLLGREGRPDTQYF.

The chain employs TRBV6-6 and TRBJ2-2; perhaps TRBD2 as D (6 bases). V gave up 8 bases and J gave up 3 bases, with 10 bases separating them. This CDR3 has 13 residues. Germline V gene lookup returns CDR1 MNHNY and CDR2 SVGAGI (reference sequence). The DNA for the CDR3 is TGTGCCAGCCTAAGGAGGGACACCGGGGAGCTGTTTTTT. Amino acid sequence: CASLRRDTGELFF.

The V and J genes are TRBV6-5 and TRBJ1-1; D uncertain. From germline, CDR1 is MNHEY and CDR2 SVGAGI. Trimming took 6 bases from V and 4 from J, leaving 15 bases between them. This CDR3 contains 14 residues. In DNA, the CDR3 is TGTGCCAGCAGGTCGGTGGCCGGAGGCACTGAAGCTTTCTTT. This translates into CASRSVAGGTEAFF.

The chain recombines TRBV5-1 with TRBJ2-2; perhaps TRBD2 as D (5 bases). Germline-derived CDR1 and CDR2 are SGHRS and YFSETQ. The CDR3 is 16 residues long. V was cut by 4 bases and J by 4 bases, with 17 bases left in between. The DNA of the CDR3 is TGCGCCAGCAGCCACCTTTCGAGGGTAGTCACCGGGGAGCTGTTTTTT. This gives the protein CASSHLSRVVTGELFF.

V and J are TRBV6-2 or TRBV6-3 and TRBJ2-3, with TRBD2 matching 14 bases. CDR1 and CDR2 (germline): MNHEY, SVGEGT. V shed 4 bases and J 3 bases; nucleotides not matched to a gene: 9. This CDR3 is built from 18 residues. CDR3 sequence reads: CASSWGLAGAGVTDTQYF. The CDR3 DNA reads as TGTGCCAGCAGTTGGGGACTAGCGGGAGCAGGAGTTACAGATACGCAGTATTTT.

About this clone itself: Relative to the germline gene, one junction end is altered; a read error may explain this. CDR3 in DNA: TGTGCCAGCAGGGAGCGAACCTGGGACAGGTCCTTC. Translation gives CASRERTWDRSF. This sequence joins TRBV12-3 or TRBV12-4 and TRBJ1-2; the match to TRBD1 covers 8 bases. The CDR3 loop spans 12 amino acids.

The chain combines TRBV30 with TRBJ2-7; the D is unclear. V was trimmed by 2 bases and J by 3 bases, leaving 8 bases between them. CDR3 length equals 12 residues. Germline V gene data show CDR1 as GTSNPN and CDR2 as SVGIG (reference sequence). The CDR3 coding sequence is TGTGCCTGGAGTCTGGCAGACTACGAGCAGTACTTC. It translates to CAWSLADYEQYF.

This chain links TRBV6-5 with TRBJ1-5; 8 positions match TRBD1. Germline V gene data show CDR1 as MNHEY and CDR2 as SVGAGI. The CDR3 loop spans 14 amino acids. V trimming: 6 bases; J trimming: 5 bases; junction bases outside the gene matches: 6. This CDR3 is CASSKNRGDQPQHF. The CDR3 DNA reads as TGTGCCAGCAGCAAGAACAGGGGGGATCAGCCCCAGCATTTT.

This chain joins TRBV4-3 and TRBJ2-7; D is uncertain. This CDR3 is 16 amino acids long. CDR1 and CDR2 (germline): LGHNA, YSLEER. V was cut by 0 bases and J by 3 bases, with 15 bases left in between. In DNA form, the CDR3 reads TGCGCCAGCAGCCAAGACCCGCGTCGAGAAGTCTACGAGCAGTACTTC. Its protein is CASSQDPRREVYEQYF.

This sequence joins TRBV7-2 and TRBJ2-2; D call uncertain. From germline, CDR1 is SGHTA and CDR2 FQGNSA. The CDR3 contains 15 residues. V was trimmed by 1 base and J by 3 bases, leaving 9 bases between them. CDR3 in amino acids: CASSLGQVYTGELFF. The CDR3 DNA reads TGTGCCAGCAGCTTAGGGCAGGTATACACCGGGGAGCTGTTTTTT.

CDR3 in amino acids: CASSVGTENQPQHF. The CDR3 DNA reads as TGTGCCAGCAGCGTCGGGACAGAAAATCAGCCCCAGCATTTT. The V and J genes are TRBV9 and TRBJ1-5; 7 bases map to TRBD1. Trimming at V came to 2 bases and at J to 4 bases, leaving 3 bases not matched to a gene. From germline, CDR1 is SGDLS and CDR2 YYNGEE. The CDR3 is 14 residues long.

The CDR3 bases are TGTGCCATCAGTGAACGGGGGACTGAAGCTTTCTTT. It specifies CAISERGTEAFF. V is TRBV10-3 and J is TRBJ1-1, with D perhaps TRBD1 (5 bases). This CDR3 is built from 12 residues. From germline, CDR1 is ENHRY and CDR2 SYGVKD. The V and J ends lost 3 bases and 5 bases respectively, with 7 bases between them.